Listed here is a single T cell receptor (beta chain). The data derive from a study of T cells expressing NK-cell markers. Study-level background: Repertoires of TCR beta were obtained from T cells sorted as CD3+CD56+NKG2C+, CD3+CD56+NKG2C- and CD3+CD56-NKG2C+.

For each CDR3 protein, TCRdb gives one entry from its re-call of the 5' RACE reads, without DNA. The sample totals some 500,000 distinct CDR3 sequences. The CDR3 is made up of 16 amino acids. Germline V lookup: CDR1 LGHDT, CDR2 YNNKEL (reference sequence). This receptor was taken from a woman in her 50s in good health. The rearrangement joins TRBV3-1 to TRBJ2-7; TCRdb's assignment of TRBD2 cannot be checked, as there is no DNA. Sequencing was done on a sample of blood T cells: a sorted CD56 or NKG2C T cell subset, CD4+ or CD8+ T cells, or bulk PBMC T cells (not recorded which). CDR3 residues: CASSLNLAGGPYEQYF.